Below, 14 T cell receptor beta chains from the same sample are listed, as sequenced in a study of OX40 agonist ivuxolimab in advanced cancers. Sequenced by immunoSEQ multiplex PCR; TCRdb stores in-frame clones only, minus some. The data hold some 86,000 clones, with approximately 94% observed a single time. This material consisted of CD4+ or CD8+ T cells sorted from blood, taken in a trial of the OX40 agonist ivuxolimab. The origin of the receptors is an adult with an advanced solid tumor such as melanoma, head and neck, liver or kidney cancer.

The rearrangement joins TRBV11-2 to TRBJ2-7; tentative D call: TRBD2 (6 bases). The germline V gene has CDR1 SGHAT and CDR2 FQNNGV. V lost 3 bases and J 2 bases, leaving 17 bases between the germline ends. The CDR3 runs to 16 residues. For the CDR3, the DNA is TGTGCCAGCAGCTTTTCGGTTGGGGGAGGTCCCTACGAGCAGTACTTC. Protein: CASSFSVGGGPYEQYF.

The rearrangement joins TRBV28 to TRBJ2-7, with D unresolved. This CDR3 is built from 16 residues. Germline V CDR1 and CDR2: MDHEN, SYDVKM. Trimming removed 2 bases from V and 1 base from J, with 15 bases in between. CDR3 protein: CASSLEMPLHSYEQYF. In nucleotides, the CDR3 is TGTGCCAGCAGTTTAGAAATGCCGCTTCATTCCTACGAGCAGTACTTC.

This clone was counted once. The V and J genes are TRBV7-9 and TRBJ2-5, with TRBD1 matching 7 bases. The J segment lost 1 base and the V segment lost 5 bases, leaving 4 bases of the junction unmatched. CDR3 length: 14 residues. Germline CDR1 is SEHNR and CDR2 is FQNEAQ (reference sequence). The CDR3 loop reads CASSARDSQETQYF. CDR3 coding DNA: TGTGCCAGCAGCGCCAGGGACAGCCAAGAGACCCAGTACTTC. The full variable domain, rest sourced from reference TRBV7-9 and TRBJ2-5, is DTGVSQNPRHKITKRGQNVTFRCDPISEHNRLYWYRQTLGQGPEFLTYFQNEAQLEKSRLLSDRFSAERPKGSFSTLEIQRTEQGDSAMYLCASSARDSQETQYFGPGTRLLVL.

V is TRBV6-8 and J is TRBJ2-4, with 8 positions matching TRBD1. The CDR3 sequence is 14 residues long. Trimming at V came to 6 bases and at J to 4 bases, leaving 5 bases not matched to a gene. The germline V gene has CDR1 MNHGY and CDR2 SAAAGT. CDR3 protein: CASRPGQAKNIQYF. Written as DNA, the CDR3 is TGTGCCAGCAGACCGGGACAGGCAAAAAACATTCAGTACTTC.

About this clone itself: This likely comes from a read error, as the CDR3 has no conserved phenylalanine or tryptophan at its end. The DNA is omitted, as the CDR3 cannot be located on it reliably, and the CDR3 follows TCRdb's listing. J is TRBJ1-2 and V is TRBV5-6; the table's D call of TRBD1 was not tested on the DNA. The CDR3 spans 13 residues, counting both ends. Germline CDR1 and CDR2: SGHDT and YYEEEE. The CDR3 loop is CASSFGTGGPTDV.

The chain employs TRBV28 and TRBJ2-1, with 7 bases lining up with TRBD2. V trimming: 3 bases; J trimming: 0 bases; junction bases outside the gene matches: 5. The CDR3 runs to 16 residues. CDR1 is MDHEN and CDR2 is SYDVKM in the germline V gene. This CDR3 reads CASSLLRGSSYNEQFF. The CDR3 nucleotides read TGTGCCAGCAGTTTGTTGCGGGGGAGCTCCTACAATGAGCAGTTCTTC.

V is TRBV28 and J is TRBJ1-4; 12 bases align to TRBD1. The V gene end was trimmed by 1 base and the J gene end by 9 bases; junction bases not matched to a gene: 6. Germline V gives CDR1 MDHEN, CDR2 SYDVKM. The CDR3 spans 16 residues. CDR3 sequence (DNA): TGTGCCAGCAGTTTATTCCCGGGACAGGGGGCCAAAAAACTGTTTTTT. Its protein is CASSLFPGQGAKKLFF.

The chain joins TRBV27 to TRBJ2-7, with 14 bases identical to TRBD2. Per the germline V gene, CDR1 is MNHEY and CDR2 is SMNVEV (reference sequence). The CDR3 is 16 residues long. V was pared by 5 bases and J by 5 bases, with 8 bases of the junction left unmatched. The CDR3 DNA is TGTGCCAGCAGTCCGGAGGGACTAGCGGGAGCGGACGAGCAGTACTTC. Encoded protein: CASSPEGLAGADEQYF.

The chain has TRBV5-5 and TRBJ1-5, with no clear D. Germline CDR1 SGHKS, CDR2 YYEKEE (reference sequence). Trimming pared 0 bases from V and 4 bases from J, leaving 14 bases between. The CDR3 covers 16 residues. CDR3 amino acids: CASSLAAWMGNQPQHF. CDR3 nucleotide sequence: TGTGCCAGCAGCTTGGCCGCCTGGATGGGGAATCAGCCCCAGCATTTT.

The chain uses TRBV27 and TRBJ2-7; no reliable D call. Germline assignment: CDR1 MNHEY and CDR2 SMNVEV (reference sequence). V was cut by 5 bases and J by 3 bases, with 11 bases left in between. CDR3 length: 13 residues. CDR3 protein: CASSGDPVYEQYF. The DNA for the CDR3 is TGTGCCAGCAGTGGCGACCCCGTCTACGAGCAGTACTTC.

The CDR3 coding sequence is TGCGCCAGCAGCCAAGGACTATATAACAACAATGAGCAGTTCTTC. This sequence encodes CASSQGLYNNNEQFF. The gene calls are TRBV4-3 and TRBJ2-1; tentative D call: TRBD2 (5 bases). The CDR3 covers 15 residues. Germline V gives CDR1 LGHNA, CDR2 YSLEER. V lost 1 base to trimming and J lost 5 bases, with 12 bases between them.

The V gene is TRBV5-4, the J gene TRBJ2-5; D not certain. Germline values: CDR1 SGHNT, CDR2 YYREEE (reference sequence). V was clipped by 3 bases and J by 4 bases, with 4 bases between them. This CDR3 spans 11 amino acids. CDR3 residues: CASSSPETQYF. CDR3 nucleotide sequence: TGTGCCAGCAGCTCCCCAGAGACCCAGTACTTC.

The chain has TRBV28 and TRBJ1-2; maybe TRBD1 (5 bases). The CDR3 runs 12 residues. V lost 3 bases, J lost 7 bases, and 9 bases lay in between. Germline assignment: CDR1 MDHEN and CDR2 SYDVKM. The CDR3: CASSFRGFGYTF. The DNA of the CDR3 is TGTGCCAGCAGTTTTCGGGGGTTTGGCTACACCTTC.

The chain uses TRBV5-6 and TRBJ2-5; tentative D call: TRBD2 (5 bases). The CDR3 runs to 15 residues. The ends were cut back, 4 bases at V and 2 bases at J, with 15 bases in the middle. CDR1 and CDR2 from the germline V gene are SGHDT and YYEEEE. DNA of the CDR3: TGTGCCAGCAGCCCTGAAATAGCGCCACAAGAGACCCAGTACTTC. Protein: CASSPEIAPQETQYF.